The sequence of this T cell receptor (beta chain) was determined in a study of T cell responses to AZD1222 COVID-19 vaccine. As concerns this clone: Its specificity is not known.

Only in-frame clones appear in the TCRdb table, and some are missing; sequencing was by immunoSEQ multiplex PCR. Here the sample spans 110,000 to 150,000 clones, under 95% being singletons. The CDR3 spans 15 residues. V lost 4 bases, J lost 5 bases, and 7 bases stayed unmatched. CDR1 and CDR2 from the germline V gene are LGHNA and YNFKEQ. Study results and caveats: Repertoire sampling was restricted to post-peak T cell response timepoints. Vaccination with two AZD1222 doses was followed by a rise in Spike-specific TCR breadth and depth.

The sample was peripheral blood, taken on day 0 of AZD1222 vaccination. The clonotype comes from an adult in good health. The gene calls are TRBV4-2 and TRBJ2-1; 8 positions match TRBD1. The CDR3 sequence: CASSLRDRRDNEQFF. The CDR3 nucleotides read TGTGCCAGCAGCCTTCGGGACAGGAGAGACAATGAGCAGTTCTTC.